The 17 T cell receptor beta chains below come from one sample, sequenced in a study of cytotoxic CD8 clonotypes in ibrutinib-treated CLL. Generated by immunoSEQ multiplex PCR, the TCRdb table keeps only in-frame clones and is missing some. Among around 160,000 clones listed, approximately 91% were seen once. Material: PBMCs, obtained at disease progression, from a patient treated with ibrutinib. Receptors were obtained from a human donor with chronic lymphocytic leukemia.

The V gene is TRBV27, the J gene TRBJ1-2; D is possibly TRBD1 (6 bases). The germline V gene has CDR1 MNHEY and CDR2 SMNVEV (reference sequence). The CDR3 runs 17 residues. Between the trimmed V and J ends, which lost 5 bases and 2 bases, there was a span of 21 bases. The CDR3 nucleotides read TGTGCCAGCAGTCCCCGAGGGTCGCAGGGGCCCAACTATGGCTACACCTTC. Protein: CASSPRGSQGPNYGYTF.

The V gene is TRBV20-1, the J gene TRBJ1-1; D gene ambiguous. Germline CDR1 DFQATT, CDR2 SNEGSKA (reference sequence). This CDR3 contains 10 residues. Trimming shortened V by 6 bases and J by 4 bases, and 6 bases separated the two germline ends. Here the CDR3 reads CSALTTEAFF. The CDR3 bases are TGCAGTGCCCTCACCACTGAAGCTTTCTTT.

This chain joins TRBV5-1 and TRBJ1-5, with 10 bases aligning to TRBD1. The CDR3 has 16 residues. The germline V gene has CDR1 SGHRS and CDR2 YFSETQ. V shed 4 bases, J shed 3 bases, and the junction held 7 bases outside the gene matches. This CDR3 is CASSPGQGIANQPQHF. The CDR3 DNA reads TGCGCCAGCAGCCCGGGACAGGGGATAGCCAATCAGCCCCAGCATTTT.

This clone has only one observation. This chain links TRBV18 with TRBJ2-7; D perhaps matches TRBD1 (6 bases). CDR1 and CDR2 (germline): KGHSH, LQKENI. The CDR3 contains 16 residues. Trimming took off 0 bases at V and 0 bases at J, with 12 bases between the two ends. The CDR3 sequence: CASSPPSAGVSYEQYF. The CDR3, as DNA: TGTGCCAGCTCACCACCTTCTGCAGGGGTCTCCTACGAGCAGTACTTC.

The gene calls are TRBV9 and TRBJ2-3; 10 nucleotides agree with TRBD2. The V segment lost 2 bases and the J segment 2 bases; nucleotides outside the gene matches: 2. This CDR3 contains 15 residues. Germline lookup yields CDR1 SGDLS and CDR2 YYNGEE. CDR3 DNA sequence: TGTGCCAGCAGCGTTCTAGCGGGGGCCACAGATACGCAGTATTTT. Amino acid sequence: CASSVLAGATDTQYF. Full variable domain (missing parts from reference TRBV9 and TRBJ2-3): DSGVTQTPKHLITATGQRVTLRCSPRSGDLSVYWYQQSLDQGLQFLIQYYNGEERAKGNILERFSAQQFPDLHSELNLSSLELGDSALYFCASSVLAGATDTQYFGPGTRLTVL.

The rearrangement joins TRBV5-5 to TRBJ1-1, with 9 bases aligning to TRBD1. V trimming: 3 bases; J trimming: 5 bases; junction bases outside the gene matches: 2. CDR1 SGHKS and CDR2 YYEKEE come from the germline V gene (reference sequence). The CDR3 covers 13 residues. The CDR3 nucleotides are TGTGCCAGCAGCTCGGGGACAGGGACTGAAGCTTTCTTT. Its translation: CASSSGTGTEAFF.

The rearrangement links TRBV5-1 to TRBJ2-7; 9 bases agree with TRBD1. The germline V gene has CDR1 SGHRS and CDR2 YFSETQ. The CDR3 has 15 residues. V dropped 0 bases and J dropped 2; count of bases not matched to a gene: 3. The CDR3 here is CASSLDRGHPYEQYF. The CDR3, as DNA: TGCGCCAGCAGCTTGGACAGGGGGCACCCCTACGAGCAGTACTTC.

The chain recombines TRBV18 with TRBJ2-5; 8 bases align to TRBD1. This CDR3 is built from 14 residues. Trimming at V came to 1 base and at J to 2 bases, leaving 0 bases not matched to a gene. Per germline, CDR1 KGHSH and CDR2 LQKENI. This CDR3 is CASSPHRGQETQYF. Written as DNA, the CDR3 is TGTGCCAGCTCACCACACAGGGGGCAAGAGACCCAGTACTTC.

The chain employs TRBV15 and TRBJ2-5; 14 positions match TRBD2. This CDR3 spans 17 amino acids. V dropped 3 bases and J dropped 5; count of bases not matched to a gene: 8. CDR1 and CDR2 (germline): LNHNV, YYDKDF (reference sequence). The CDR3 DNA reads TGTGCCACCAGCAGGGGGACTAGCGGGAGAAGTTCGGAGACCCAGTACTTC. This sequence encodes CATSRGTSGRSSETQYF.

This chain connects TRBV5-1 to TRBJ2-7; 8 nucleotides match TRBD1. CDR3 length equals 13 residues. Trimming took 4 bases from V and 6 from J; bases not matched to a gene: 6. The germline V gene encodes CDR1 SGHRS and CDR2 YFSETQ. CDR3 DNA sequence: TGCGCCAGCAGCCAAGGACAGGGCGGCGAGCAGTACTTC. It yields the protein CASSQGQGGEQYF.

The CDR3 DNA sequence: TGTGCCAGTAGTATGGGGGGTGCAGGAACCTTTACGAGCAATCAGCCCCAGCATTTT. Its protein is CASSMGGAGTFTSNQPQHF. The chain combines TRBV19 with TRBJ1-5; D possibly corresponds to TRBD1 (5 bases). CDR1 and CDR2 (germline): LNHDA, SQIVND (reference sequence). The CDR3 spans 19 residues. Trimming stripped 3 bases from V and 1 base from J, with 22 bases between.

In DNA form, the CDR3 reads TGTGCCACCAGCAGAGTGGCGGGCAGAAGCACAGATACGCAGTATTTT. Protein: CATSRVAGRSTDTQYF. This chain connects TRBV15 to TRBJ2-3, with D tentatively TRBD2 (5 bases). There are 16 residues in the CDR3. Trimming took off 1 base at V and 0 bases at J, with 11 bases between the two ends. Germline CDR1 LNHNV, CDR2 YYDKDF (reference sequence).

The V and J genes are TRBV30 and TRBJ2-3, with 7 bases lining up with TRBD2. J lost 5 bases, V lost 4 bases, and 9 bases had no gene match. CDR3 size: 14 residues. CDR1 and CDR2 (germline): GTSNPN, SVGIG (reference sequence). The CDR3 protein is CAWTSGMVGDTQYF. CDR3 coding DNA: TGTGCCTGGACCAGCGGGATGGTCGGAGATACGCAGTATTTT.

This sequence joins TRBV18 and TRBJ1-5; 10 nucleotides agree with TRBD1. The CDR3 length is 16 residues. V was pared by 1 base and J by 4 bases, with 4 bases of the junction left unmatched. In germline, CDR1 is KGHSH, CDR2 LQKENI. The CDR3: CASSPLDRGMNQPQHF. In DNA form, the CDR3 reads TGTGCCAGCTCACCACTGGACAGGGGGATGAATCAGCCCCAGCATTTT.

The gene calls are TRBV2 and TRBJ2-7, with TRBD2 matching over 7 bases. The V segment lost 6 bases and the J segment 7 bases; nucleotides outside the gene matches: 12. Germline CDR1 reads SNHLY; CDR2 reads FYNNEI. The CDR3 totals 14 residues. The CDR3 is CASRGLSGGGEQYF. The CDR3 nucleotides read TGTGCCAGCAGGGGCCTATCGGGAGGAGGGGAGCAGTACTTC. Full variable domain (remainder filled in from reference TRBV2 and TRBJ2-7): EPEVTQTPSHQVTQMGQEVILRCVPISNHLYFYWYRQILGQKVEFLVSFYNNEISEKSEIFDDQFSVERPDGSNFTLKIRSTKLEDSAMYFCASRGLSGGGEQYFGPGTRLTVT.

The CDR3 reads CASSLARGTSNQPQHF. CDR3 nucleotide sequence: TGTGCCAGCAGCTTGGCTCGGGGAACTAGCAATCAGCCCCAGCATTTT. This chain uses TRBV5-8 with TRBJ1-5; D is unresolved. Germline values: CDR1 SGHTS, CDR2 YDEGEE. V was clipped by 0 bases and J by 0 bases, with 10 bases between them. This CDR3 region has 16 residues.

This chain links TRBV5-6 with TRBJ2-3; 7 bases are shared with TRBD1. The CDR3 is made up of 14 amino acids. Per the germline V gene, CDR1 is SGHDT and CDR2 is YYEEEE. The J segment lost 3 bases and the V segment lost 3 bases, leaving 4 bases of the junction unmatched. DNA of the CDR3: TGTGCCAGCAGCTCGACAGGGCTAACAGATACGCAGTATTTT. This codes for CASSSTGLTDTQYF.